This passage covers 21 T cell receptor beta chains from one sample sequenced in a study of breast tumors, draining lymph nodes, adjacent tissues (dated by TCRdb to 2015 to 2016). The library was produced with multiplex PCR. The sample was run on an Illumina HiSeq 2000. The public reads were run again by TCRdb, first through fastp at Q25 and then through MiXCR, and only productive beta chains were kept. Records with the same CDR3 protein are collapsed into one entry carrying the most frequent genes and DNA. A total of 30,000 to 40,000 distinct CDR3 sequences appear in this sample, roughly 32% of them only once. Roughly a tenth of the sample comes from the top ten. The specimen was breast tumor tissue. The receptors stem from a female donor with breast cancer. Some clones in this sample may be carry-over from other donors' samples.

This clonotype is medium-sized in the sample. This chain connects TRBV19 to TRBJ1-3, with D perhaps matching TRBD1 (5 bases). The CDR3 spans 14 residues. Germline-derived CDR1 and CDR2 are LNHDA and SQIVND (reference sequence). Trimming took off 8 bases at V and 4 bases at J, with 15 bases between the two ends. The CDR3 bases are TGTGCCAGTTCTTGGGGCCGGACAGGAAACACCATATATTTT. Amino acid sequence: CASSWGRTGNTIYF.

Notes on this clonotype: A single base separates this from a much larger clone, so it may be a read error. The J gene is TRBJ2-1, the V gene TRBV12-3 or TRBV12-4; 12 bases fit TRBD2. The CDR3 covers 15 residues. V trimming: 4 bases; J trimming: 6 bases; junction bases outside the gene matches: 4. The CDR3 coding sequence is TGTGCCAGCAGTTGCGCTAGCGGGAGGGTCAATGAGCAGTTCTTC. It codes for CASSCASGRVNEQFF.

This clonotype was detected ten times or more. This chain connects TRBV12-3 or TRBV12-4 to TRBJ1-4; 7 bases agree with TRBD1. The CDR3 runs to 16 residues. With 4 bases clipped from V and 2 bases from J, the junction kept 7 bases outside the gene matches. CDR3 bases: TGTGCCAGCAGTTCCGGACAGGCAAGGACTAATGAAAAACTGTTTTTT. Protein: CASSSGQARTNEKLFF.

On this clonotype: With a much larger clone just one base away, this may be a read error. The chain combines TRBV4-2 with TRBJ1-5; D gene ambiguous. This CDR3 spans 17 amino acids. Germline values: CDR1 LGHNA, CDR2 YNFKEQ. The CDR3 is CASSQGPRTSSNQLQHF. In nucleotides, the CDR3 is TGTGCCAGCAGCCAAGGGCCTCGAACGTCGTCCAATCAGCTCCAGCATTTT.

This clonotype was observed many times. The chain couples TRBV4-2 to TRBJ1-3; D ambiguous. Trimming cost V 0 bases and J 0 bases, with 9 bases left between them. Germline CDR1 reads LGHNA; CDR2 reads YNFKEQ. The CDR3 is made up of 16 amino acids. In DNA form, the CDR3 reads TGTGCCAGCAGCCAAGAGTCTCGGAGCTCTGGAAACACCATATATTTT. It encodes CASSQESRSSGNTIYF.

To note about this clonotype: One base away lies a much larger clone, so this may be a sequencing read error. This chain uses TRBV9 with TRBJ2-1, with D possibly TRBD1 on 5 matching bases. This CDR3 region has 15 residues. Germline V gene sequence: CDR1 SGDLS, CDR2 YYNGEE. CDR3 nucleotide sequence: TGTGCCAGCAGCGTAGACAGGCACGCTTCCAATGGGCAGTTCTTC. This gives the protein CASSVDRHASNGQFF.

The chain has TRBV20-1 and TRBJ2-3, with 7 bases aligning to TRBD2. CDR1 is DFQATT and CDR2 is SNEGSKA in the germline V gene (reference sequence). Trimming removed 2 bases from V and 0 bases from J; junction bases left unmatched: 5. The CDR3 is made up of 15 amino acids. The CDR3 is CSARNWRGSTDTQYF. The CDR3 DNA is TGCAGTGCTAGAAATTGGCGGGGGAGCACAGATACGCAGTATTTT.

At least ten counts were recorded for this clonotype. The J gene is TRBJ2-1, the V gene TRBV4-2; 10 bases are a match to TRBD2. J gave up 7 bases and V 4 bases, and 7 bases lay outside the gene matches. Germline CDR1 LGHNA, CDR2 YNFKEQ. The CDR3 is made up of 15 amino acids. Written as DNA, the CDR3 is TGTGCCAGCAGCCTACGGACTAGCGGTTTAAATGAGCAGTTCTTC. Translation: CASSLRTSGLNEQFF.

The sample holds many counts of this clonotype. The chain joins TRBV7-8 to TRBJ2-3, with D unresolved. Deletions cut 2 bases from V and 5 bases from J, with 2 bases between. The CDR3 sequence is 11 residues long. CDR1 and CDR2 (germline): SGHVS, FQNEAQ. DNA for the CDR3: TGTGCCAGCAGCTTACAAGATACGCAGTATTTT. Translation gives CASSLQDTQYF.

The rearrangement links TRBV6-5 to TRBJ2-7, with D possibly TRBD2 on 6 matching bases. Germline V lookup: CDR1 MNHEY, CDR2 SVGAGI. The CDR3 spans 15 residues. V was shortened by 2 bases and J by 0 bases, with 11 bases between the two germline ends. The DNA for the CDR3 is TGTGCCAGCAGTTACCGACGGGAGAGCTCCTACGAGCAGTACTTC. Amino acids: CASSYRRESSYEQYF.

This sequence joins TRBV6-2 or TRBV6-3 and TRBJ1-2; 9 nucleotides align to TRBD1. Germline V gene lookup returns CDR1 MNHEY and CDR2 SVGEGT. The V and J ends lost 2 bases and 4 bases, in that order; junction bases with no gene match: 8. The CDR3 runs to 16 residues. The CDR3 bases are TGTGCCAGCAGTTACGCTCCGGGACAGGGCCCCTATGGCTACACCTTC. Translating it yields CASSYAPGQGPYGYTF.

This clonotype has ten or more counts. The chain has TRBV5-1 and TRBJ2-6, with D possibly being TRBD2 (6 bases). Deletions cut 0 bases from V and 3 bases from J, with 10 bases between. The CDR3 has 16 residues. Per germline, CDR1 SGHRS and CDR2 YFSETQ. DNA of the CDR3: TGCGCCAGCAGCTTGGGGGGGGTAGGTGGGGCCAACGTCCTGACTTTC. Protein: CASSLGGVGGANVLTF.

Regarding this clonotype: An end of the junction does not agree with germline; a read error may underlie this. The chain employs TRBV28 and TRBJ2-5; TRBD2 matches 13 bases. CDR1 MDHEN and CDR2 SYDVKM come from the germline V gene. The CDR3 sequence is 16 residues long. CDR3 sequence reads: CANSAPGTSGTETQYF. DNA of the CDR3: TGTGCCAACAGTGCCCCCGGGACTAGCGGGACGGAGACCCAGTACTTC.

This chain links TRBV6-2 or TRBV6-3 with TRBJ2-5; D not certain. Trimming took off 5 bases at V and 0 bases at J, with 10 bases between the two ends. This CDR3 contains 14 residues. Germline V CDR1 and CDR2: MNHEY, SVGEGT. CDR3 protein: CASSQHLYQETQYF. CDR3 nucleotide sequence: TGTGCCAGCAGTCAACACCTGTACCAAGAGACCCAGTACTTC.

This clonotype was observed many times. The chain uses TRBV20-1 and TRBJ2-3; 9 bases line up with TRBD2. V lost 3 bases and J lost 2; bases outside the gene matches: 12. The CDR3 runs 17 residues. Germline V gene data show CDR1 as DFQATT and CDR2 as SNEGSKA (reference sequence). CDR3 in DNA: TGCAGTGCTAGTGTGGCGGGGGGGTCCGCACACACAGATACGCAGTATTTT. Translating it yields CSASVAGGSAHTDTQYF.

There are many counts of this clonotype. V gene TRBV20-1 combines with J gene TRBJ2-3; 8 bases fit TRBD2. Germline lookup yields CDR1 DFQATT and CDR2 SNEGSKA (reference sequence). This CDR3 is built from 15 residues. Germline trimming cut 6 bases from V and 0 bases from J; bases unmatched to any gene: 8. The CDR3 DNA reads TGCAGTGCCCTTCATCGGGGGGGCAGCACAGATACGCAGTATTTT. Its translation is CSALHRGGSTDTQYF.

At least ten counts were recorded for this clonotype. J is TRBJ2-7 and V is TRBV20-1; no firm D call. The CDR3 has 13 amino acids. Germline CDR1 DFQATT, CDR2 SNEGSKA (reference sequence). Between the trimmed V and J ends, which lost 0 bases and 6 bases, there was a span of 12 bases. The CDR3 DNA is TGCAGTGCTAGAGATCCGGATACAGCCGAGCAGTACTTC. It is translated as CSARDPDTAEQYF.

The table lists this clonotype with many counts. This rearrangement joins TRBV6-1 to TRBJ1-3; D possibly corresponds to TRBD1 (6 bases). Germline V gene sequence: CDR1 MNHNS, CDR2 SASEGT. V shed 6 bases and J shed 0 bases, with 15 bases lying between them. The CDR3 length is 16 residues. In nucleotides, the CDR3 is TGTGCCAGCAGCCTGGTGGGGGCTAACTCTGGAAACACCATATATTTT. Amino acid sequence: CASSLVGANSGNTIYF.

This clonotype was detected a few times. The chain combines TRBV9 with TRBJ1-3; 7 bases are a match to TRBD1. Germline trimming cut 2 bases from V and 2 bases from J; bases unmatched to any gene: 4. Germline CDR1 SGDLS, CDR2 YYNGEE. The CDR3 has 15 residues. CDR3 in DNA: TGTGCCAGCAGCGTGGACAGGAGAACTGGAAACACCATATATTTT. It specifies CASSVDRRTGNTIYF.

This chain connects TRBV19 to TRBJ2-3, with D possibly matching TRBD2 (6 bases). V lost 3 bases, J lost 1 base, and 8 bases lay in between. The germline V gene has CDR1 LNHDA and CDR2 SQIVND (reference sequence). This CDR3 has 14 residues. The CDR3, as DNA: TGTGCCAGTAGTATCGGGACTGGCACAGATACGCAGTATTTT. The encoded protein is CASSIGTGTDTQYF.

There are a few counts of this clonotype. The V call is TRBV20-1, the J call TRBJ2-4, with D maybe TRBD2 (6 bases). The germline CDR1 and CDR2 sequences are DFQATT and SNEGSKA (reference sequence). Trimming took 6 bases from V and 0 from J, leaving 9 bases between them. This CDR3 is 13 amino acids long. The CDR3 DNA follows: TGCAGTGCACGGGAGCTAGCCAAAAACATTCAGTACTTC. Amino acid sequence: CSARELAKNIQYF.